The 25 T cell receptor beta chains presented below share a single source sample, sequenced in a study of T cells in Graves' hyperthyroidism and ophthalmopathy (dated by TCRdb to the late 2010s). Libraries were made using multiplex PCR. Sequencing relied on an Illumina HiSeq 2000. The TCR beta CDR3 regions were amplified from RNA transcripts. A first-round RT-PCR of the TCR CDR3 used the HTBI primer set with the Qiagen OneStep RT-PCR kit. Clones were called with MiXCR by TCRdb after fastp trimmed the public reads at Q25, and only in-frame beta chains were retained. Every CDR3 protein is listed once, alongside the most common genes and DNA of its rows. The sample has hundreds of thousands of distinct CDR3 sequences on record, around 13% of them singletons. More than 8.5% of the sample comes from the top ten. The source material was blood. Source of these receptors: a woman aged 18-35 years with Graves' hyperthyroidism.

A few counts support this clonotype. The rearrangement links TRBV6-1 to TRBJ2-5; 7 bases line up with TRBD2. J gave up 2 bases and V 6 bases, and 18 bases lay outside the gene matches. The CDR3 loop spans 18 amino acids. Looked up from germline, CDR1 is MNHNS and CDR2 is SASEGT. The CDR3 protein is CASSSTTLGLAVQETQYF. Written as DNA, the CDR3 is TGTGCCAGCAGCTCAACAACCTTAGGGCTAGCGGTGCAAGAGACCCAGTACTTC.

The chain's CDR3 is CASSPVINLFTEQYF. In DNA, the CDR3 is TGTGCCAGCAGCCCCGTTATCAATCTCTTTACGGAGCAGTACTTC. The rearrangement uses TRBV7-6 and TRBJ2-7; D is unclear. The CDR3 runs to 15 residues. The ends were cut back, 5 bases at V and 7 bases at J, with 21 bases in the middle. CDR1 and CDR2 from the germline V gene are SGHVS and FNYEAQ.

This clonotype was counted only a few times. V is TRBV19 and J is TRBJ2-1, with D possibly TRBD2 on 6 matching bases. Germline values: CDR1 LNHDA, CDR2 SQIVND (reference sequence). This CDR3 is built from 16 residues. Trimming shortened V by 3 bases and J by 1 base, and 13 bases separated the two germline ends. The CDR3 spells CASSITGSQSYNEQFF. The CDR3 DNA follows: TGTGCCAGTAGTATTACCGGGAGCCAGTCCTACAATGAGCAGTTCTTC.

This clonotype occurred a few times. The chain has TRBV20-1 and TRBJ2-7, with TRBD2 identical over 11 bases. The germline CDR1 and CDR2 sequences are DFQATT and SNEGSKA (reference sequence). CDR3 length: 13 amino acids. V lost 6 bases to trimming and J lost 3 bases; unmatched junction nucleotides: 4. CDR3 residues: CSAWTSGLYEQYF. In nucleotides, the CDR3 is TGCAGTGCATGGACTAGCGGGCTCTACGAGCAGTACTTC.

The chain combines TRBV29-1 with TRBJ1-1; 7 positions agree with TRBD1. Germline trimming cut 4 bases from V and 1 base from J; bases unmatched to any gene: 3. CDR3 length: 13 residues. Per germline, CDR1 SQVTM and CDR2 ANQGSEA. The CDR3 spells CSVATGPNTEAFF. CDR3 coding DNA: TGCAGCGTTGCGACAGGGCCGAACACTGAAGCTTTCTTT.

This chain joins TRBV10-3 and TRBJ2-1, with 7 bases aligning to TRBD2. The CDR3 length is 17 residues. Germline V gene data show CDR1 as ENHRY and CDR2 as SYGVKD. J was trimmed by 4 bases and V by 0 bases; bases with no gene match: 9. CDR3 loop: CAISESMRSGAYNEQFF. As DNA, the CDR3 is TGTGCCATCAGTGAGTCAATGAGAAGCGGGGCGTACAATGAGCAGTTCTTC.

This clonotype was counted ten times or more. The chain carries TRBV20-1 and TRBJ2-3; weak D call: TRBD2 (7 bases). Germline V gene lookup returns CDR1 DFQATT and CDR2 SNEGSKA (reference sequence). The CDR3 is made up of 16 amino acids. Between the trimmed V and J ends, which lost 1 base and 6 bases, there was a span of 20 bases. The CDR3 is CSARGHLKGGMDTQYF. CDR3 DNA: TGCAGTGCTAGAGGACACCTTAAGGGGGGGATGGATACGCAGTATTTT.

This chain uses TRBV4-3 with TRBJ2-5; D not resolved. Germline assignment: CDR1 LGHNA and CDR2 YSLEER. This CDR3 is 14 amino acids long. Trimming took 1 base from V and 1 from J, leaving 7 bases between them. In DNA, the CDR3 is TGCGCCAGCAGCCAAGGGGCCTTCCAAGAGACCCAGTACTTC. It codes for CASSQGAFQETQYF.

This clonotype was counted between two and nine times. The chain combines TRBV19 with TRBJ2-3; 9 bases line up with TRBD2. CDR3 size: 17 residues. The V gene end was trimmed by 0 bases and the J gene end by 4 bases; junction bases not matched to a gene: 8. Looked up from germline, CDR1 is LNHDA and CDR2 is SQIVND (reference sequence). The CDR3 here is CASSIDSSGRSADTQYF. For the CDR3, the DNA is TGTGCCAGTAGTATAGATTCAAGCGGGAGGTCCGCAGATACGCAGTATTTT.

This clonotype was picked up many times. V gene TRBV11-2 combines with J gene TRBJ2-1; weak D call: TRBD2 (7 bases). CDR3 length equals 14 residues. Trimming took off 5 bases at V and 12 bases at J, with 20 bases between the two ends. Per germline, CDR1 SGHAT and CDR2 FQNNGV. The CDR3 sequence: CASSRKGGGMGQFF. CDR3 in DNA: TGTGCCAGCAGCCGGAAAGGGGGGGGGATGGGGCAGTTCTTC.

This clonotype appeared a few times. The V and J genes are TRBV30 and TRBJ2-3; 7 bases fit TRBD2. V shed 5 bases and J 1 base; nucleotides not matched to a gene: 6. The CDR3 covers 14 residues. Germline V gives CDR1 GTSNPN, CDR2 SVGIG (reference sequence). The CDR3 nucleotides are TGTGCCTGGGCTAGCGGAGTAGGCACAGATACGCAGTATTTT. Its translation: CAWASGVGTDTQYF. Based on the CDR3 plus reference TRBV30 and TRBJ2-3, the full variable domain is SQTIHQWPATLVQPVGSPLSLECTVEGTSNPNLYWYRQAAGRGLQLLFYSVGIGQISSEVPQNLSASRPQDRQFILSSKKLLLSDSGFYLCAWASGVGTDTQYFGPGTRLTVL.

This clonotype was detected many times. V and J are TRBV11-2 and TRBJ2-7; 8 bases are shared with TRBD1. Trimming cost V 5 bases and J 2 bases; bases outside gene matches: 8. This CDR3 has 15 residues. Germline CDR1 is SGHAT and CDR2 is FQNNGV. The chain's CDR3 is CASSLTYRGTYEQYF. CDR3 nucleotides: TGTGCCAGCAGCCTCACATACAGGGGGACCTACGAGCAGTACTTC. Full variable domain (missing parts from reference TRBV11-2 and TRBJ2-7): EAGVAQSPRYKIIEKRQSVAFWCNPISGHATLYWYQQILGQGPKLLIQFQNNGVVDDSQLPKDRFSAERLKGVDSTLKIQPAKLEDSAVYLCASSLTYRGTYEQYFGPGTRLTVT.

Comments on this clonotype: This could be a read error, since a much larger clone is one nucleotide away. The chain's CDR3 is CASTTRGTGTANTGELVF. The CDR3 DNA reads as TGTGCCAGCACCACTAGGGGAACCGGGACGGCGAACACCGGGGAGCTGGTTTTT. This chain links TRBV7-9 with TRBJ2-2, with D tentatively TRBD1 or TRBD2 (5 bases each). The germline CDR1 and CDR2 sequences are SEHNR and FQNEAQ (reference sequence). The CDR3 has 18 residues.

The CDR3 sequence: CASSYLPGGSTGELFF. The CDR3 DNA is TGTGCCAGCAGCTACCTTCCAGGGGGATCCACCGGGGAGCTGTTTTTT. The rearrangement uses TRBV7-3 and TRBJ2-2; 7 bases are a match to TRBD1. V lost 4 bases, J lost 4 bases, and 9 bases stayed unmatched. The CDR3 is 16 amino acids. Germline values: CDR1 SGHTA, CDR2 FQGTGA. Combining the CDR3 with reference TRBV7-3 and TRBJ2-2 gives the whole variable domain GAGVSQTPSNKVTEKGKYVELRCDPISGHTALYWYRQSLGQGPEFLIYFQGTGAADDSGLPNDRFFAVRPEGSVSTLKIQRTERGDSAVYLCASSYLPGGSTGELFFGEGSRLTVL.

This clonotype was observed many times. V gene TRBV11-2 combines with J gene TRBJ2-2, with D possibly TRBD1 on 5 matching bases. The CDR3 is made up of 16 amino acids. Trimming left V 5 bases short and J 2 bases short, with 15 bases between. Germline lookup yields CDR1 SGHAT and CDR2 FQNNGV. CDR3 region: CASSVRSDINTGELFF. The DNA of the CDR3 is TGTGCCAGCAGCGTCCGGTCGGACATTAACACCGGGGAGCTGTTTTTT.

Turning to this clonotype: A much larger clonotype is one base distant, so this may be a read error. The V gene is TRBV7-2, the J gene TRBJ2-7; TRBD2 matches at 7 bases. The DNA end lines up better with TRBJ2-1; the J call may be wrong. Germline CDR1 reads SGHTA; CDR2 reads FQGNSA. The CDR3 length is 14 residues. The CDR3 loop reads CASRAGAASYEQFF. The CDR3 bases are TGTGCCAGCAGGGCGGGAGCCGCCTCCTACGAGCAGTTCTTC.

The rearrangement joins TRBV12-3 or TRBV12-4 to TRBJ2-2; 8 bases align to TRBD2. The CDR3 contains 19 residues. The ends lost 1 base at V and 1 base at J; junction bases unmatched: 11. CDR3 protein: CASSLGGLARGRNTGELFF. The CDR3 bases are TGTGCCAGCAGTTTAGGAGGACTAGCTCGAGGGAGGAACACCGGGGAGCTGTTTTTT.

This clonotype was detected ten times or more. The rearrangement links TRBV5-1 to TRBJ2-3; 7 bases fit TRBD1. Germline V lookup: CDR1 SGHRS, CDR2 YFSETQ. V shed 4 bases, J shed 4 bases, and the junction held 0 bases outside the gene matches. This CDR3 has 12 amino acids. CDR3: CASSTGADTQYF. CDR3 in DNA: TGCGCCAGCAGCACAGGGGCAGATACGCAGTATTTT.

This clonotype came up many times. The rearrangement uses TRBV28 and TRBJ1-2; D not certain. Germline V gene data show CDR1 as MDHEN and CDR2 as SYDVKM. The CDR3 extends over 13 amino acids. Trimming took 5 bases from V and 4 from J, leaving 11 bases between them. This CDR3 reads CASSTRLAYGYTF. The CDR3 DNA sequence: TGTGCCAGCAGTACCAGGCTGGCCTATGGCTACACCTTC.

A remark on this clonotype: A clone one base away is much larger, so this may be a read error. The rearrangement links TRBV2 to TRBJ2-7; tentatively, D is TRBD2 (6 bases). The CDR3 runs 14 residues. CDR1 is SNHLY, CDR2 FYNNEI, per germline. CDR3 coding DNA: TGTACCAGCAGTGAAGTCGGGGGAGACTACGAGCAGTACTTC. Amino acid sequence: CTSSEVGGDYEQYF.

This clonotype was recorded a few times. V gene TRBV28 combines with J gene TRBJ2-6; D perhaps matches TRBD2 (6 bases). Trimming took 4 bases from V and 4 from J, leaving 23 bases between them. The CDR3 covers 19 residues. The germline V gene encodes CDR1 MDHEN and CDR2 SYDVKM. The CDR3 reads CASSSLALTFRWGANVLTF. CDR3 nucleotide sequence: TGTGCCAGCAGTTCTCTAGCGCTAACCTTCCGGTGGGGGGCCAACGTCCTGACTTTC. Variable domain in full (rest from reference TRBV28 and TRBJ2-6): DVKVTQSSRYLVKRTGEKVFLECVQDMDHENMFWYRQDPGLGLRLIYFSYDVKMKEKGDIPEGYSVSREKKERFSLILESASTNQTSMYLCASSSLALTFRWGANVLTFGAGSRLTVL.

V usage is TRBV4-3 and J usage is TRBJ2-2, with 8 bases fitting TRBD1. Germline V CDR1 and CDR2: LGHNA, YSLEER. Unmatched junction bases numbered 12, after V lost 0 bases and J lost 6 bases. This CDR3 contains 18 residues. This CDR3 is CASSQDAPGQVRAGELFF. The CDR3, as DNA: TGCGCCAGCAGCCAAGATGCCCCGGGACAGGTCAGAGCCGGGGAGCTGTTTTTT.

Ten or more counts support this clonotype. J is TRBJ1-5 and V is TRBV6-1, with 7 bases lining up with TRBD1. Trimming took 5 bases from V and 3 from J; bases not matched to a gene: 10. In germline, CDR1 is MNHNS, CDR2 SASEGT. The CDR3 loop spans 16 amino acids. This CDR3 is CASSHGTAASNQPQHF. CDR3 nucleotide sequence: TGTGCCAGCAGTCACGGGACAGCGGCTTCCAATCAGCCCCAGCATTTT.

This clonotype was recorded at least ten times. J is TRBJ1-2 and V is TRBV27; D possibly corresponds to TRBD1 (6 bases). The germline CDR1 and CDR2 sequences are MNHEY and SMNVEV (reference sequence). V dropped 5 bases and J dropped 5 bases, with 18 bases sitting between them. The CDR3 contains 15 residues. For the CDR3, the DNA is TGTGCCAGCAGTATATGGGGGACACCACGGTATGGCTACACCTTC. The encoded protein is CASSIWGTPRYGYTF.

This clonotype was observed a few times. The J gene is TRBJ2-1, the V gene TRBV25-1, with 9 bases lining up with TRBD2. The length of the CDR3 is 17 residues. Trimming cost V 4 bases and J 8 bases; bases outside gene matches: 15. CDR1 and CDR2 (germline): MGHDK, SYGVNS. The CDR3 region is CASSGTSGFSGRDEQFF. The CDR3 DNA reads TGTGCCAGCAGTGGAACTAGCGGGTTCAGCGGTCGGGATGAGCAGTTCTTC. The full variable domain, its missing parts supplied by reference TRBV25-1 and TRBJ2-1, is EADIYQTPRYLVIGTGKKITLECSQTMGHDKMYWYQQDPGMELHLIHYSYGVNSTEKGDLSSESTVSRIRTEHFPLTLESARPSHTSQYLCASSGTSGFSGRDEQFFGPGTRLTVL.